Following are 2 T cell receptor beta chains from one sample sequenced in a study of blood T cell repertoires in COVID-19. TCRdb's copy holds only in-frame clones and misses some; the assay was immunoSEQ multiplex PCR. Of roughly 120,000 clones listed, over 70% are singletons. The sample comprised peripheral blood. The receptors were sampled from a woman aged 65 to 85 with acute or convalescent COVID-19.

This chain links TRBV5-1 with TRBJ2-3, with 9 bases identical to TRBD1. The CDR3 is 15 amino acids. The trim removed 4 bases at V and 3 bases at J, leaving 6 bases unmatched. Germline lookup yields CDR1 SGHRS and CDR2 YFSETQ. This CDR3 reads CASSRGQGGTDTQYF. In nucleotides, the CDR3 is TGCGCCAGCAGCCGGGGACAGGGTGGAACAGATACGCAGTATTTT. The variable domain in full, with the rest retrieved from reference TRBV5-1 and TRBJ2-3, is KAGVTQTPRYLIKTRGQQVTLSCSPISGHRSVSWYQQTPGQGLQFLFEYFSETQRNKGNFPGRFSGRQFSNSRSEMNVSTLELGDSALYLCASSRGQGGTDTQYFGPGTRLTVL.

This clone was counted a few times. The J gene is TRBJ1-1, the V gene TRBV18; 10 bases align to TRBD1. This CDR3 is 15 amino acids long. CDR1 is KGHSH and CDR2 is LQKENI in the germline V gene. J lost 4 bases, V lost 3 bases, and 5 bases had no gene match. In DNA, the CDR3 is TGTGCCAGCTCACCCGACAGGGGGCTGAGCACTGAAGCTTTCTTT. As protein: CASSPDRGLSTEAFF.